The clone carrying this TCR beta chain has a count of ten or more. A J-beta primer mix and a sample-barcoded 5' primer were used in a second PCR of roughly 6 to 11 cycles. TCRdb re-called the 5' RACE reads through MiXCR, storing one row per CDR3 protein. The table has over 500,000 distinct CDR3 sequences, 45% to 60% seen once. The CDR3 consists of 12 residues. Trimming stripped 5 bases from V and 10 bases from J, with 12 bases between. These data come from a study of blood T cells in healthy people across ages. Sequenced material: blood. V and J are TRBV12-3 or TRBV12-4 and TRBJ2-1; D is unresolved. The clonotype originates from a woman older than 75 in good health. The CDR3 is CASSLIAREQFF. CDR3 DNA sequence: TGTGCCAGCAGTCTCATCGCGAGGGAGCAGTTCTTC.